One and the same sample provided the 20 T cell receptor beta chains below, sequenced in a study of cytomegalovirus exposure and HLA in healthy donors. The PCR employed 60 Vbeta primers together with 13 Jbeta primers. Sequencing was performed with immunoSEQ multiplex PCR; in TCRdb, only in-frame clones are kept and a portion is missing. The table lists about 160,000 clones, over 75% of them singletons. Sequencing was done on a sample of PBMCs. These receptors all come from a man in his fifties or sixties in good health and CMV-seropositive.

V usage is TRBV27 and J usage is TRBJ2-1; D not certain. Trimming pared 3 bases from V and 2 bases from J, leaving 11 bases between. The CDR3 extends over 15 amino acids. Germline loops: CDR1 MNHEY, CDR2 SMNVEV (reference sequence). The CDR3 DNA follows: TGTGCCAGCAGTTTTCTGGCGGATACCTACAATGAGCAGTTCTTC. This codes for CASSFLADTYNEQFF.

This clone turned up a few times. V is TRBV10-3 and J is TRBJ2-6; perhaps TRBD1 as D (6 bases). This CDR3 spans 14 amino acids. Trimming pared 6 bases from V and 0 bases from J, leaving 6 bases between. The germline gives CDR1 ENHRY, CDR2 SYGVKD. The CDR3 loop is CAIRDSSGANVLTF. CDR3 nucleotide sequence: TGTGCCATCAGGGACAGCTCTGGGGCCAACGTCCTGACTTTC.

The rearrangement joins TRBV5-4 to TRBJ2-3; D is unclear. From germline, CDR1 is SGHNT and CDR2 YYREEE (reference sequence). The CDR3 length is 12 residues. The ends were cut back, 4 bases at V and 1 base at J, with 4 bases in the middle. The CDR3 DNA reads TGTGCCAGCAGCCCCGGCACAGATACGCAGTATTTT. Its translation: CASSPGTDTQYF.

The chain couples TRBV11-3 to TRBJ2-1, with 10 bases that match TRBD2. The CDR3 is 14 residues long. Germline V gene data show CDR1 as SGHNT and CDR2 as YENEEA. Germline trimming cut 3 bases from V and 7 bases from J; bases unmatched to any gene: 3. The CDR3 coding sequence is TGTGCCAGCAGCTTCCTAGCGGGAGAGAATGAGCAGTTCTTC. This translates into CASSFLAGENEQFF.

The chain couples TRBV5-1 to TRBJ2-3; 8 bases are a match to TRBD2. CDR1 is SGHRS and CDR2 is YFSETQ in the germline V gene. This CDR3 has 16 amino acids. J was trimmed by 4 bases and V by 6 bases; bases with no gene match: 13. The CDR3 loop reads CASTSRAGGLPDTQYF. The CDR3 DNA reads TGCGCCAGCACCTCTCGGGCGGGGGGCCTCCCAGATACGCAGTATTTT.

The CDR3 spells CASSYSSTNEKLFF. CDR3 in DNA: TGTGCCAGCAGTTATTCGTCGACTAATGAAAAACTGTTTTTT. This chain joins TRBV6-5 and TRBJ1-4; D ambiguous. This CDR3 is built from 14 residues. Germline V gene sequence: CDR1 MNHEY, CDR2 SVGAGI. Trimming took off 3 bases at V and 2 bases at J, with 7 bases between the two ends.

This clone was detected only a few times. The chain employs TRBV10-2 and TRBJ1-5, with TRBD1 matching over 7 bases. Trimming took 6 bases from V and 8 from J; bases not matched to a gene: 10. This CDR3 is 14 amino acids long. Germline V gene sequence: CDR1 WSHSY, CDR2 SAAADI. The CDR3 is CASSTGTVGEPQHF. CDR3 in DNA: TGCGCCAGCAGCACCGGGACAGTCGGGGAGCCCCAGCATTTT.

The chain links TRBV5-4 to TRBJ2-2; possible D gene TRBD1, 5 bases. The CDR3 length is 17 residues. Deletions cut 0 bases from V and 6 bases from J, with 18 bases between. CDR1 and CDR2 (germline): SGHNT, YYREEE (reference sequence). CDR3 in DNA: TGTGCCAGCAGCTTGGGGAAGACAGTAACCCTCGCCGGGGAGCTGTTTTTT. This sequence encodes CASSLGKTVTLAGELFF.

The rearrangement links TRBV7-2 to TRBJ2-7, with 11 bases fitting TRBD1. Per the germline V gene, CDR1 is SGHTA and CDR2 is FQGNSA. The trim removed 3 bases at V and 3 bases at J, leaving 10 bases unmatched. This CDR3 is built from 17 residues. The CDR3 sequence: CASSFEGRDRGIYEQYF. CDR3 bases: TGTGCCAGCAGCTTCGAGGGGAGGGACAGGGGGATCTACGAGCAGTACTTC.

V usage is TRBV5-1 and J usage is TRBJ2-1, with 7 positions matching TRBD2. CDR1 is SGHRS and CDR2 is YFSETQ in the germline V gene. The V and J ends lost 4 bases and 6 bases, in that order; junction bases with no gene match: 13. The length of the CDR3 is 16 residues. CDR3 in DNA: TGCGCCAGCAGCGTGCCGCTCGGGGGGAGCGCCAATGAGCAGTTCTTC. Amino acid sequence: CASSVPLGGSANEQFF.

This chain joins TRBV4-1 and TRBJ2-1; 8 nucleotides line up with TRBD2. Germline CDR1 reads MGHRA; CDR2 reads YSYEKL. Germline trimming cut 6 bases from V and 9 bases from J; bases unmatched to any gene: 13. The CDR3 has 15 amino acids. The DNA for the CDR3 is TGCGCCAGCAGGCGGGGGGCACCCGATTCGGGTGAGCAGTTCTTC. Residues: CASRRGAPDSGEQFF.

This clone has a single count. This rearrangement joins TRBV30 to TRBJ2-7; D is unresolved. CDR1 and CDR2 (germline): GTSNPN, SVGIG (reference sequence). V gave up 2 bases and J gave up 0 bases, with 8 bases separating them. The CDR3 spans 13 residues. In DNA form, the CDR3 reads TGTGCCTGGAGTCAACTAAACTCCTACGAGCAGTACTTC. It encodes CAWSQLNSYEQYF.

The chain has TRBV6-1 and TRBJ2-1; 7 bases line up with TRBD1. The CDR3 has 11 amino acids. The V gene end was trimmed by 11 bases and the J gene end by 5 bases; junction bases not matched to a gene: 3. The germline gives CDR1 MNHNS, CDR2 SASEGT. The CDR3 is CAGGQDNEQFF. The CDR3 DNA reads as TGTGCCGGCGGACAGGACAATGAGCAGTTCTTC.

This clone occurred a few times. V usage is TRBV4-3 and J usage is TRBJ2-7; 9 bases are a match to TRBD2. The V segment lost 3 bases and the J segment 4 bases; nucleotides outside the gene matches: 7. The CDR3 has 15 amino acids. CDR1 LGHNA and CDR2 YSLEER come from the germline V gene. In DNA, the CDR3 is TGCGCCAGCAGCCACAATAGCGGGAGTGGGTACGAGCAGTACTTC. Encoded protein: CASSHNSGSGYEQYF.

The chain is built from TRBV7-6 and TRBJ2-7; TRBD2 might be the D (6 bases). This CDR3 has 12 residues. Per the germline V gene, CDR1 is SGHVS and CDR2 is FNYEAQ. The V end lost 5 bases, the J end lost 6 bases, and 11 bases lay between the germline ends. In DNA, the CDR3 is TGTGCCAGCAGCCTCTACGGGAGCGAGCAGTACTTC. Protein product: CASSLYGSEQYF.

This clone was observed a few times. V is TRBV30 and J is TRBJ2-3; D possibly corresponds to TRBD1 (5 bases). The CDR3 sequence is 14 residues long. V was trimmed by 0 bases and J by 7 bases, leaving 14 bases between them. Germline loops: CDR1 GTSNPN, CDR2 SVGIG (reference sequence). The CDR3 spells CAWSVPLGVNTQYF. The CDR3 DNA reads as TGTGCCTGGAGTGTACCTCTAGGGGTAAATACGCAGTATTTT.

The V call is TRBV2, the J call TRBJ2-2; 11 nucleotides agree with TRBD2. CDR3 length: 15 residues. The V gene end was trimmed by 9 bases and the J gene end by 6 bases; junction bases not matched to a gene: 9. Germline-derived CDR1 and CDR2 are SNHLY and FYNNEI. DNA of the CDR3: TGTGCCAGTTTTAGCGGGGGGGCCTTGGCCGGGGAGCTGTTTTTT. Amino acid sequence: CASFSGGALAGELFF.

The rearrangement joins TRBV28 to TRBJ1-5; the D gene is possibly TRBD1 (5 bases). The V end lost 2 bases, the J end lost 5 bases, and 13 bases lay between the germline ends. Per germline, CDR1 MDHEN and CDR2 SYDVKM. This CDR3 has 15 residues. In DNA, the CDR3 is TGTGCCAGCAGTTTAGGGGGGGATGGAGATCAGCCCCAGCATTTT. This translates into CASSLGGDGDQPQHF.

The rearrangement uses TRBV5-6 and TRBJ2-7; TRBD1 agrees at 9 bases. Trimming removed 5 bases from V and 4 bases from J; junction bases left unmatched: 13. The CDR3 is 16 amino acids. CDR1 is SGHDT, CDR2 YYEEEE, per germline. CDR3: CASSFPPGQGRYEQYF. The DNA for the CDR3 is TGTGCCAGCAGTTTTCCCCCGGGACAGGGTAGGTACGAGCAGTACTTC.

This chain joins TRBV5-1 and TRBJ2-5; a weak D match, TRBD2 (6 bases). The CDR3 sequence is 14 residues long. CDR1 is SGHRS, CDR2 YFSETQ, per germline. V dropped 4 bases and J dropped 2 bases, with 12 bases sitting between them. The CDR3: CASSNSGGQETQYF. CDR3 nucleotides: TGCGCCAGCAGCAACTCCGGGGGACAAGAGACCCAGTACTTC.